Listed below are T cell receptor beta chains from one sample, sequenced in a study of radiation and T cells in renal cell carcinoma. Sequencing used immunoSEQ multiplex PCR; TCRdb keeps in-frame clones, though not all of them. The sample holds 130,000 to 150,000 clones; 88% are singletons and the top ten take 9.5% to 15%. Sample: blood, taken from a patient whose treatment included radiotherapy and nephrectomy. The source is a woman in her forties or fifties with renal cell carcinoma. Each CDR3 is given with its conserved first and last residue. D genes are given only for firm matches. Expanded clones get a size class; other rows say once, few or many, or leave the size out.

TGTGCCACCCGAGGAGGACAGGGGGCAAACACTGAAGCTTTCTTT	CATRGGQGANTEAFF	once	TRBD1	TRBV28	TRBJ1-1
TGCGCCAGCAGCCCTACGGCAGGGGGGTACGAGCAGTACTTC	CASSPTAGGYEQYF	-	-	TRBV5-1	TRBJ2-7
TGTGCCAGCAGCTCCAGGGAAGAGCAGTACTTC	CASSSREEQYF	-	-	TRBV7-8	TRBJ2-7
TGCAGCGTTGCGGGACAGTCGGATGAAAAACTGTTTTTT	CSVAGQSDEKLFF	few	TRBD1	TRBV29-1	TRBJ1-4
TGCGCCAGCAGCCAAGAAGAGGGGGCACGTAATTCACCCCTCCACTTT	CASSQEEGARNSPLHF	-	TRBD1	TRBV4-1	TRBJ1-6
TGCGCCAGCAGCCGGACAGCTAGCACAGATACGCAGTATTTT	CASSRTASTDTQYF	-	-	TRBV5-1	TRBJ2-3
TGCGCCAGCAGCTTCGGGACAGGGGCTCCCTATGAAAAACTGTTTTTT	CASSFGTGAPYEKLFF	-	TRBD1	TRBV4-3	TRBJ1-4
TGTGCCAGCAGCCGAAACTATGAGCAGTTCTTC	CASSRNYEQFF	-	-	TRBV4-2	TRBJ2-1
TGTGCCAGCAGCTTAGATGCGGGGTTCGGATCACCCCTCCACTTT	CASSLDAGFGSPLHF	-	-	TRBV7-2	TRBJ1-6
TGTGCCAGCAGTTCCCAGGGGGGCGCCGGCTATGGCTACACCTTC	CASSSQGGAGYGYTF	-	TRBD1	TRBV6-1	TRBJ1-2